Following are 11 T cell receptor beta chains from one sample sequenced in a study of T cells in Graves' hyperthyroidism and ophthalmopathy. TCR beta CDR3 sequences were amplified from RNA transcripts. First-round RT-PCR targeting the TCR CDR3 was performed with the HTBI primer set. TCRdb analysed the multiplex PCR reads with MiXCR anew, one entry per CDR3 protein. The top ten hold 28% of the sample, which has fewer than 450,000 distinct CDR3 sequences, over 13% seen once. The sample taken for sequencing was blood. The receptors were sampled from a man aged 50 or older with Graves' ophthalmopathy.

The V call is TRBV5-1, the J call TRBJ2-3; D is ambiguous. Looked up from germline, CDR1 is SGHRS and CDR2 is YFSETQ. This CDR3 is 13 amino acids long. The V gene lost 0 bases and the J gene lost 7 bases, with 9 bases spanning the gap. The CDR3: CASSLAGGNTQYF. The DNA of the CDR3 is TGCGCCAGCAGCTTGGCCGGCGGAAATACGCAGTATTTT.

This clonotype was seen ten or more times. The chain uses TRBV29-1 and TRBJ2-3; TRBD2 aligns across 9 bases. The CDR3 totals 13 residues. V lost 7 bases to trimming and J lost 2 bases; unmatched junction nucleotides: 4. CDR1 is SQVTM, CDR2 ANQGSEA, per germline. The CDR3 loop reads CSGWTSDTDTQYF. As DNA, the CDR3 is TGCAGCGGCTGGACTAGCGACACAGATACGCAGTATTTT.

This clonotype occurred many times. The CDR3 spells CAWTGRGQETQYF. The CDR3 DNA reads TGTGCCTGGACCGGCCGGGGACAAGAGACCCAGTACTTC. This rearrangement joins TRBV30 to TRBJ2-5, with a tentative D call TRBD2 (5 bases). Germline CDR1 GTSNPN, CDR2 SVGIG (reference sequence). Trimming stripped 4 bases from V and 2 bases from J, with 11 bases between. This CDR3 contains 13 residues.

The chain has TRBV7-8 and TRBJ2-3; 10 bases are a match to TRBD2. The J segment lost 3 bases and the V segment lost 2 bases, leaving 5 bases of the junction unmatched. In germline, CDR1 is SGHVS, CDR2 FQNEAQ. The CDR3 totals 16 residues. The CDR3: CASSLTLAGITDTQYF. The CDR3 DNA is TGTGCCAGCAGCTTAACACTAGCGGGGATTACAGATACGCAGTATTTT. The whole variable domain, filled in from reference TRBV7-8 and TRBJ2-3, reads GAGVSQSPRYKVAKRGQDVALRCDPISGHVSLFWYQQALGQGPEFLTYFQNEAQLDKSGLPSDRFFAERPEGSVSTLKIQRTQQEDSAVYLCASSLTLAGITDTQYFGPGTRLTVL.

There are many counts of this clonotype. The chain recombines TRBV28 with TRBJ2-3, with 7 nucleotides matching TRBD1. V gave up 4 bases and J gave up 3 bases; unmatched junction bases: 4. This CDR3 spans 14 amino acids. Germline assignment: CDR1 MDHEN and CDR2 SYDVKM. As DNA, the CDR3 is TGTGCCAGCAGTTCCGTCAGGGGGACAGATACGCAGTATTTT. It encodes CASSSVRGTDTQYF.

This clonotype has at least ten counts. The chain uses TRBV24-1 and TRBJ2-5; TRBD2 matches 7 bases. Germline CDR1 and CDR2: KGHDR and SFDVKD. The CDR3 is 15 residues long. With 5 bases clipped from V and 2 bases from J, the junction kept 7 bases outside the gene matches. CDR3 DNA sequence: TGTGCCACCAGTGGAGGTAGCGGGTCGCAAGAGACCCAGTACTTC. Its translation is CATSGGSGSQETQYF.

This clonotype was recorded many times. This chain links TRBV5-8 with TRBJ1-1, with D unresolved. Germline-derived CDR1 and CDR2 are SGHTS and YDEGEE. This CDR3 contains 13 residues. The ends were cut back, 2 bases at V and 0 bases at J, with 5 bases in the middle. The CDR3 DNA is TGTGCCAGCAGCTTTGACGTGAACACTGAAGCTTTCTTT. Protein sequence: CASSFDVNTEAFF.

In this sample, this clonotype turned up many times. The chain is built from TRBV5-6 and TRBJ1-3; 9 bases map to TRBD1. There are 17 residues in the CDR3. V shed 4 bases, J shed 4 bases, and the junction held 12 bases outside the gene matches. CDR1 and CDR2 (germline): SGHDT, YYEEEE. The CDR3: CASSVTTGGDFGNTIYF. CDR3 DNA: TGTGCCAGCAGCGTAACGACAGGGGGAGACTTCGGAAACACCATATATTTT.

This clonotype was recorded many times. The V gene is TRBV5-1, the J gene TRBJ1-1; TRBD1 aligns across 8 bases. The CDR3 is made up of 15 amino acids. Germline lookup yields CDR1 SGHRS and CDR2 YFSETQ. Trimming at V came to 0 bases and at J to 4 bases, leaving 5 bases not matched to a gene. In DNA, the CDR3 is TGCGCCAGCAGCTTGGCAGGGGGCGCCGGCACTGAAGCTTTCTTT. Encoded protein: CASSLAGGAGTEAFF. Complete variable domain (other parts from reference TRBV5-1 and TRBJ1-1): KAGVTQTPRYLIKTRGQQVTLSCSPISGHRSVSWYQQTPGQGLQFLFEYFSETQRNKGNFPGRFSGRQFSNSRSEMNVSTLELGDSALYLCASSLAGGAGTEAFFGQGTRLTVV.

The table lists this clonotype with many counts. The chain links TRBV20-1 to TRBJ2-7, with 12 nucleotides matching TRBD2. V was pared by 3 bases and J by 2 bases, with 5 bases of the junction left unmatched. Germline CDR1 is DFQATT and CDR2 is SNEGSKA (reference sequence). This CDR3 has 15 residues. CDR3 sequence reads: CSARFGTSGPYEQYF. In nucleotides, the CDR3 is TGCAGTGCTAGGTTCGGGACTAGCGGGCCCTACGAGCAGTACTTC.

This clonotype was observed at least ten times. CDR3 amino acids: CATSDLRGLAGSTDTQYF. For the CDR3, the DNA is TGTGCCACCAGTGATTTGCGGGGACTAGCGGGAAGCACAGATACGCAGTATTTT. The chain employs TRBV24-1 and TRBJ2-3; the match to TRBD2 covers 13 bases. CDR1 and CDR2 from the germline V gene are KGHDR and SFDVKD. This CDR3 spans 18 amino acids. The junction had 2 bases not matched to a gene; V was cut back by 0 bases and J by 0 bases.